This T cell receptor (beta chain) was captured by sequencing in a study of T-cell reconstitution after alpha-beta-depleted transplantation in children. Trimming stripped 1 base from V and 2 bases from J, with 18 bases between. Germline V CDR1 and CDR2: DFQATT, SNEGSKA (reference sequence). The CDR3 runs to 16 residues. Construction of the TCRbeta library involved unique molecular identifiers. TCRdb independently ran MiXCR on the PCR reads; one entry per CDR3 protein. The table shows about 640,000 distinct CDR3 sequences, with approximately 17% occurring only once. This clonotype has at least ten counts.

The source is a human donor who donated a stem cell graft to a child with acute myeloid leukemia. The sequencing here drew on PBMCs from the stem cell graft donor, taken from the stem cell graft. The rearrangement links TRBV20-1 to TRBJ2-7; the D gene is possibly TRBD2 (7 bases). This CDR3 is CSARVRGGGRTYEQYF. Here the CDR3 DNA reads TGCAGTGCTAGAGTAAGGGGAGGGGGGCGTACCTACGAGCAGTACTTC.